The rows below give T cell receptor beta chains drawn from one sample of a study of blood T cell repertoires in COVID-19. Only in-frame clones appear in the TCRdb table, and some are missing; sequencing was by immunoSEQ multiplex PCR. Altogether around 100,000 clones are present, roughly four fifths being singletons, with the ten largest covering 8.5% to 10%. The sample comprised peripheral blood. Receptors were obtained from a man in his forties with active or convalescent COVID-19. Each CDR3 is given with its conserved first and last residue. The D gene is left open where the match is weak. Size tells how often a clone was seen (once, few, many) or the class of an expanded clone, and some rows leave it out.

>-|TRBV7-8|TRBJ2-5|-
TGTGCCAGCAGCTTAGGGGTCCAGGGCCAAGAGACCCAGTACTTC
CASSLGVQGQETQYF
>-|TRBV7-9|TRBJ2-7|TRBD2
TGTGCCAGCAGCTTCGGACAAGGGAGGGCGGTCGAGCAGTACTTC
CASSFGQGRAVEQYF
>-|TRBV19|TRBJ2-1|TRBD2
TGTGCCAGTAGTAAGTTGAGCCTAGCGGATAAGGAGCAGTTCTTC
CASSKLSLADKEQFF
>-|TRBV7-9|TRBJ2-5|-
TGTGCCAGCAGCCTAGCAGGGGTCCAAGAGACCCAGTACTTC
CASSLAGVQETQYF
>-|TRBV19|TRBJ1-1|-
TGTGCCAGTAGTATAACCCCGGGGGGCACTGAAGCTTTCTTT
CASSITPGGTEAFF
>-|TRBV9|TRBJ1-4|TRBD1
TGTGCCAGCAGCGTCGCCAGGGGGCTTAGTGAAAAACTGTTTTTT
CASSVARGLSEKLFF
>once|TRBV4-3|TRBJ2-1|TRBD2
TGCGCCAGCAGCCAAGATTTGGGGGGTAGCGGGGGCGATGAGCAGTTCTTC
CASSQDLGGSGGDEQFF
>once|TRBV11-3|TRBJ1-1|-
TGTGCCAGCAAAAAAGGGGGACGGGACACTGAAGCTTTCTTT
CASKKGGRDTEAFF
>few|TRBV14|TRBJ2-7|-
TGTGCCAGCAGCCGAAACAGGGGGGGCTCCTACGAGCAGTACTTC
CASSRNRGGSYEQYF
>-|TRBV4-3|TRBJ1-1|-
TGCGCCAGCAGCCAAGGGAGGGACACTGAAGCTTTCTTT
CASSQGRDTEAFF
>-|TRBV18|TRBJ2-2|TRBD2
TGTGCCAGCTCACCACGGACTAGCGGGGGAACGAACACCGGGGAGCTGTTTTTT
CASSPRTSGGTNTGELFF
>-|TRBV11-2|TRBJ1-5|TRBD1
TGTGCCAGCAGCTTAGCCGGACAGGGCGGGCAGCCCCAGCATTTT
CASSLAGQGGQPQHF
>-|TRBV6-6|TRBJ2-7|-
TGTGCCAGCAGTTACTTAGGGGACATCGGGTACGAGCAGTACTTC
CASSYLGDIGYEQYF
>-|TRBV10-3|TRBJ1-1|-
TGTGCCATCACTATGGGGGGTGAATCCACTGAAGCTTTCTTT
CAITMGGESTEAFF
>once|TRBV19|TRBJ1-2|-
TGTGCCAGTAGTATGGGGAGAAACTATGGCTACACCTTC
CASSMGRNYGYTF
>-|TRBV7-2|TRBJ1-4|-
TGTGCCAGCAGCACCGGACAGACAGATAATGAAAAACTGTTTTTT
CASSTGQTDNEKLFF
>-|TRBV7-2|TRBJ1-2|TRBD1
TGTGCCAGCAGCTTAGGCCAGGGGGACGGCTACACCTTC
CASSLGQGDGYTF
>-|TRBV5-1|TRBJ2-6|-
TGCGCCAGCACCCTCCTCCCCTCTGGGGCCAACGTCCTGACTTTC
CASTLLPSGANVLTF
>-|TRBV5-1|TRBJ1-5|-
TGCGCCAGCAGCCCGGGCCCCTTGGGGACATACTATAGCAATCAGCCCCAGCATTTT
CASSPGPLGTYYSNQPQHF
>once|TRBV6-5|TRBJ1-2|TRBD1
TGTGCCAGCAGGACAGGGTATGGCTACACCTTC
CASRTGYGYTF
>once|TRBV6-5|TRBJ2-2|-
TGTGCCAGCAGTTCCAGCACCGGGGAGCTGTTTTTT
CASSSSTGELFF
>-|TRBV24-1|TRBJ2-2|TRBD1
TGTGCCACCAGTGACCGGACAGGGAATGTCGATACCGGGGAGCTGTTTTTT
CATSDRTGNVDTGELFF
>-|TRBV6-5|TRBJ1-1|-
TGTGCCAGCAGTTACTCGTCGGGGGGGACTGAAGCTTTCTTT
CASSYSSGGTEAFF
>-|TRBV5-1|TRBJ1-1|TRBD1
TGCGCCAGCAGCTCCACAGGGGTGAACACTGAAGCTTTCTTT
CASSSTGVNTEAFF
>-|TRBV3-1/TRBV3-2|TRBJ2-3|-
TGTGCCAGCAGCCAAAGCCGGAGGGATACGCAGTATTTT
CASSQSRRDTQYF
>-|TRBV7-9|TRBJ2-2|TRBD2
TGTGCCAGCAGCGATGTAGCGGGGGGGCCGAGCGGGGAGCTGTTTTTT
CASSDVAGGPSGELFF
>-|TRBV3-1/TRBV3-2|TRBJ1-4|TRBD1
TGTGCCAGCAGCCAGGTTCCAGGGACAGACCTTAATGAAAAACTGTTTTTT
CASSQVPGTDLNEKLFF
>-|TRBV6-5|TRBJ1-1|-
TGTGCCAGCAGTTACGCCGAGTTGAACACTGAAGCTTTCTTT
CASSYAELNTEAFF
>-|TRBV5-5|TRBJ2-5|-
TGTGCCAGCAGCTTGGCGGGACAAATACAAGAGACCCAGTACTTC
CASSLAGQIQETQYF
>once|TRBV7-8|TRBJ2-7|TRBD1
TGTGCCAGCAGCCAGGGGGACAGGGGCCCTGTCGAGCAGTACTTC
CASSQGDRGPVEQYF
>once|TRBV3-1/TRBV3-2|TRBJ1-2|TRBD1
TGTGCCAGCAGCCAGCAAGGACAGGGGAATAGACATGGCTACACCTTC
CASSQQGQGNRHGYTF
>-|TRBV5-1|TRBJ2-3|-
TGCGCCACCTCGATCGGGGGTCTCACAGATACGCAGTATTTT
CATSIGGLTDTQYF
>-|TRBV6-5|TRBJ1-5|TRBD1
TGTGCCAGCAGTTCCCAGGGCAGGGGGAATCAGCCCCAGCATTTT
CASSSQGRGNQPQHF
>once|TRBV2|TRBJ1-2|-
TGTGCCAGCAGTGACAGGGGAAGCTATGGCTACACCTTC
CASSDRGSYGYTF
>few|TRBV19|TRBJ2-2|TRBD1
TGTGCCAGTAGCGACAGGGCCCCCGGGGAGCTGTTTTTT
CASSDRAPGELFF
>-|TRBV11-3|TRBJ1-2|-
TGTGCCAGCAGCTTAGATAAAGCGTTCTGGCAGAACTATGGCTACACCTTC
CASSLDKAFWQNYGYTF
>-|TRBV2|TRBJ1-2|-
TGTGCCAGCAGTGAAATGCGGGCTTGGGGCTACACCTTC
CASSEMRAWGYTF
>-|TRBV5-4|TRBJ2-1|TRBD2
TGTGCCAGCAGCGCCGGACTAGCGGGTTCCGTCTCCTACAATGAGCAGTTCTTC
CASSAGLAGSVSYNEQFF
>-|TRBV6-6|TRBJ2-7|-
TGTGCCAGCAGTTCCCCAGGCTCCGGCCTGGGCGAGCAGTACTTC
CASSSPGSGLGEQYF
>once|TRBV19|TRBJ2-7|-
TGTGCCAGTAGTCCCCGGACTACCTACGAGCAGTACTTC
CASSPRTTYEQYF
>-|TRBV6-6|TRBJ1-2|-
TGTGCCAGCAGTTACCCAGGTGCTAACCCGCACACCTTC
CASSYPGANPHTF
>-|TRBV3-1/TRBV3-2|TRBJ2-5|-
TGTGCCAGCAGCGGCGGTATGGGAGAGACCCAGTACTTC
CASSGGMGETQYF
>-|TRBV6-4|TRBJ2-1|TRBD2
TGTGCCAGCAGTCCTAGCGGGGGGAACCCCTACAATGAGCAGTTCTTC
CASSPSGGNPYNEQFF
>-|TRBV19|TRBJ2-7|-
TGTGCCAGTAGTGACCCGGGGACTTTGGACTACGAGCAGTACTTC
CASSDPGTLDYEQYF
>-|TRBV5-6|TRBJ2-7|TRBD1
TGTGCCAGCAGCGGCGGGACAGGTGGTTACGAGCAGTACTTC
CASSGGTGGYEQYF
>-|TRBV7-2|TRBJ2-1|-
TGTGCCAGCAGCCTGGCCCGTTACAATGAGCAGTTCTTC
CASSLARYNEQFF
>-|TRBV28|TRBJ1-4|-
TGTGCCAGCAATCGACCCCACAGACGTAATGAAAAACTGTTTTTT
CASNRPHRRNEKLFF
>-|TRBV7-3|TRBJ1-2|TRBD1
TGTGCCAGCAGCTTAGGGACAGGCAACTATGGCTACACCTTC
CASSLGTGNYGYTF
>-|TRBV25-1|TRBJ1-5|-
TGTGCCAGCAGTGAAGGCCAATACGGGTTCGAGCCCCAGCATTTT
CASSEGQYGFEPQHF
>-|TRBV7-2|TRBJ2-3|TRBD1
TGTGCCAGCAGCCCAGACAGGGGGCTCATCGCAGATACGCAGTATTTT
CASSPDRGLIADTQYF
>-|TRBV20-1|TRBJ1-5|-
TGCAGTGCTAGTCGGAGCAATCAGCCCCAGCATTTT
CSASRSNQPQHF
>-|TRBV5-4|TRBJ2-1|TRBD1
TGTGCCAGCAGCTTCGGGCGACAGGGCCACAATGAGCAGTTCTTC
CASSFGRQGHNEQFF
>-|TRBV6-1|TRBJ1-4|-
TGTGCCAGCAGTGAAGGGGGGGTAGGAGAAAAACTGTTTTTT
CASSEGGVGEKLFF
>-|TRBV3-1/TRBV3-2|TRBJ2-1|TRBD2
TGTGCCAGCAGCCCGACTAGCGGGGGAAGGTTTTACAATGAGCAGTTCTTC
CASSPTSGGRFYNEQFF
>-|TRBV25-1|TRBJ1-6|-
TGTGCCAGCAGGGGGAGCTCCTATAATTCACCCCTCCACTTT
CASRGSSYNSPLHF
>-|TRBV7-2|TRBJ2-2|TRBD1
TGTGCCAGCAGCTTAGGAAGACAGGGCGCGAACACCGGGGAGCTGTTTTTT
CASSLGRQGANTGELFF
>-|TRBV7-2|TRBJ2-7|-
TGTGCCAGCAGCTTGGGGGGGCTAGCGAGCTCCTACGAGCAGTACTTC
CASSLGGLASSYEQYF
>-|TRBV10-1|TRBJ2-4|-
TGCGCCAGCAGGGACGACAGGTCGCTCGCCAAAAACATTCAGTACTTC
CASRDDRSLAKNIQYF